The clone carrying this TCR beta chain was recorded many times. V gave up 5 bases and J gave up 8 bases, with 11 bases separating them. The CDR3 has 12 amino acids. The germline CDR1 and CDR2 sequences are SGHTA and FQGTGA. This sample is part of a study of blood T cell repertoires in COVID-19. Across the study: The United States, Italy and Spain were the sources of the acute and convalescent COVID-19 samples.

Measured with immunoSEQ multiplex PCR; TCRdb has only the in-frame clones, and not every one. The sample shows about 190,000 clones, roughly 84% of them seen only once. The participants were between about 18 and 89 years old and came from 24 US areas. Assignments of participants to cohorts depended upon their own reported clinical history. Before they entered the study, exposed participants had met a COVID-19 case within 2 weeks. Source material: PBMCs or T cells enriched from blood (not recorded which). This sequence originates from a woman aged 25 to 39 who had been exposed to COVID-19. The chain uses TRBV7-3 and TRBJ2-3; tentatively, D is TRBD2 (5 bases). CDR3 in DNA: TGTGCCAGCAGCGAGGGATTGGGTACGCAGTATTTT. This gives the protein CASSEGLGTQYF.